Shown below are 32 T cell receptor beta chains from a single sample sequenced in a study of T cells after yellow fever vaccination. One entry per CDR3 protein results from TCRdb running MiXCR on the 5' RACE reads. The sample lists about 320,000 distinct CDR3 sequences, approximately 4% occurring once. Sequences were derived from PBMCs, sampled 15 days after the yellow fever booster vaccination. The origin of the receptors is a man aged 18-30 years who received the YFV17D yellow fever vaccine.

This clonotype was counted many times. The chain uses TRBV6-2 or TRBV6-3 and TRBJ1-2, with 7 bases that match TRBD1. The V gene's germline CDR1 is MNHEY and CDR2 SVGEGT. The CDR3 is 13 residues long. After removal of 5 bases from V and 7 bases from J, the junction contained 7 bases not matched to a gene. The CDR3: CASSDDRAFGYTF. DNA for the CDR3: TGTGCCAGCAGTGATGACAGGGCATTTGGCTACACCTTC.

The genes are TRBV5-1 and TRBJ2-3; D not resolved. The CDR3 spans 14 residues. Trimming removed 0 bases from V and 2 bases from J, with 7 bases in between. Germline assignment: CDR1 SGHRS and CDR2 YFSETQ. As DNA, the CDR3 is TGCGCCAGCAGCTTGGGGCTAACCACAGATACGCAGTATTTT. Translation: CASSLGLTTDTQYF.

In its sample, this clonotype was seen many times. One junction end does not reproduce the germline sequence, and a read error may be involved. V usage is TRBV5-1 and J usage is TRBJ1-1; D is undetermined. This CDR3 spans 13 amino acids. Germline CDR1 reads SGHRS; CDR2 reads YFSETQ. CDR3 sequence: CASSLALNTEAFF. For the CDR3, the DNA is TGTGCCAGCAGCTTAGCGCTGAACACTGAAGCTTTCTTT.

The chain uses TRBV20-1 and TRBJ1-2; D gene ambiguous. V lost 3 bases, J lost 7 bases, and 21 bases lay in between. CDR1 and CDR2 (germline): DFQATT, SNEGSKA (reference sequence). The CDR3 length is 15 residues. Here the CDR3 reads CSASSLDGYQGGYTF. DNA of the CDR3: TGCAGTGCTAGTTCCCTCGACGGGTACCAAGGTGGCTACACCTTC.

This clonotype appeared many times. This sequence joins TRBV20-1 and TRBJ2-7, with 11 bases fitting TRBD2. CDR1 is DFQATT, CDR2 SNEGSKA, per germline (reference sequence). V shed 1 base, J shed 2 bases, and the junction held 7 bases outside the gene matches. CDR3 length: 16 residues. The CDR3, as DNA: TGCAGTGCTAGAGGACAGGGACTAGCGGTGGCCTACGAGCAGTACGTC. Protein: CSARGQGLAVAYEQYV.

This clonotype was counted ten times or more. This chain connects TRBV7-9 to TRBJ1-2, with D possibly TRBD1 on 5 matching bases. The CDR3 length is 14 residues. The germline CDR1 and CDR2 sequences are SEHNR and FQNEAQ (reference sequence). The V end lost 5 bases, the J end lost 6 bases, and 16 bases lay between the germline ends. The CDR3 loop reads CASSRTTGMNGYTF. The CDR3 nucleotides are TGTGCCAGCAGCCGTACCACAGGAATGAATGGCTACACCTTC.

This clonotype has more than one count but fewer than ten. This chain joins TRBV7-9 and TRBJ1-1, with D unclear. CDR3 length: 12 residues. V was clipped by 3 bases and J by 7 bases, with 9 bases between them. Germline V gene sequence: CDR1 SEHNR, CDR2 FQNEAQ (reference sequence). In nucleotides, the CDR3 is TGTGCCAGCAGCTTCCAGTTGATTGAAGCTTTCTTT. This encodes CASSFQLIEAFF.

This clonotype was seen many times. The genes are TRBV9 and TRBJ2-3; 12 bases align to TRBD2. The J segment lost 4 bases and the V segment lost 3 bases, leaving 6 bases of the junction unmatched. Per germline, CDR1 SGDLS and CDR2 YYNGEE. The CDR3 totals 16 residues. CDR3 loop: CASSALAGGHSDTQYF. CDR3 in DNA: TGTGCCAGCAGCGCCCTAGCGGGGGGGCATTCAGATACGCAGTATTTT.

The table lists this clonotype with a few counts. V usage is TRBV7-2 and J usage is TRBJ1-6; TRBD1 matches 7 bases. V shed 3 bases, J shed 7 bases, and the junction held 6 bases outside the gene matches. Germline V gene lookup returns CDR1 SGHTA and CDR2 FQGNSA. The CDR3 has 15 amino acids. Here the CDR3 DNA reads TGTGCCAGCAGCTTTTACAGGGGAGACAATTCACCCCTCCACTTT. Translating it yields CASSFYRGDNSPLHF.

This clonotype was counted at least ten times. The chain is built from TRBV12-3 or TRBV12-4 and TRBJ2-4, with 9 bases lining up with TRBD2. There are 14 residues in the CDR3. The V gene end was trimmed by 6 bases and the J gene end by 8 bases; junction bases not matched to a gene: 8. The CDR3 DNA reads TGTGCCAGCAGCCCGCGGGGGGGCTTTTACATTCAGTACTTC. Protein: CASSPRGGFYIQYF.

The table lists this clonotype with many counts. The genes are TRBV20-1 and TRBJ1-6; D gene ambiguous. This CDR3 is built from 12 residues. Germline V lookup: CDR1 DFQATT, CDR2 SNEGSKA (reference sequence). V lost 4 bases and J 8 bases, leaving 9 bases between the germline ends. CDR3 residues: CSATGTDSPLHF. CDR3 coding DNA: TGCAGTGCTACGGGAACAGATTCACCCCTCCACTTT.

This clonotype has ten or more counts. This chain uses TRBV5-1 with TRBJ2-2, with D possibly TRBD1 on 6 matching bases. The CDR3 extends over 15 amino acids. From germline, CDR1 is SGHRS and CDR2 YFSETQ. The V end lost 5 bases, the J end lost 4 bases, and 15 bases lay between the germline ends. The CDR3 DNA reads as TGCGCCAGCAGGATACAGGGCCTCGCCACCGGGGAGCTGTTTTTT. As protein: CASRIQGLATGELFF.

The V gene is TRBV7-3, the J gene TRBJ2-5; 14 nucleotides align to TRBD2. CDR3 length equals 16 residues. Per germline, CDR1 SGHTA and CDR2 FQGTGA. The junction had 6 bases not matched to a gene; V was cut back by 5 bases and J by 4 bases. CDR3 amino acids: CASSTGLAGDRETQYF. In nucleotides, the CDR3 is TGTGCCAGCAGCACGGGACTAGCGGGGGATAGAGAGACCCAGTACTTC.

This clonotype was found many times. V and J are TRBV4-1 and TRBJ2-1; no firm D call. The CDR3 totals 12 residues. In germline, CDR1 is MGHRA, CDR2 YSYEKL. V dropped 2 bases and J dropped 4 bases, with 3 bases sitting between them. The CDR3 nucleotides read TGCGCCAGCAGCCAATCGTACAATGAGCAGTTCTTC. It translates to CASSQSYNEQFF.

Ten or more counts support this clonotype. This rearrangement joins TRBV6-6 to TRBJ2-1; 10 positions match TRBD1. The CDR3 runs to 14 residues. Germline V CDR1 and CDR2: MNHNY, SVGAGI (reference sequence). With V trimmed by 6 bases and J by 8 bases, 7 bases remained unmatched. CDR3 protein: CASRRTGGDYEQFF. As DNA, the CDR3 is TGTGCCAGCAGGCGGACAGGGGGTGATTATGAGCAGTTCTTC.

The chain recombines TRBV2 with TRBJ1-2, with D perhaps matching TRBD1 (6 bases). The CDR3 consists of 13 residues. V lost 4 bases, J lost 9 bases, and 15 bases lay in between. CDR1 SNHLY and CDR2 FYNNEI come from the germline V gene. The CDR3 sequence: CASSGGGKGSYTF. The DNA of the CDR3 is TGTGCCAGCAGTGGAGGGGGAAAAGGGAGCTACACCTTC.

This clonotype was detected ten times or more. This CDR3 reads CASSLLGPNTEAFF. CDR3 nucleotide sequence: TGTGCCAGCAGCTTATTAGGTCCGAACACTGAAGCTTTCTTT. The V gene is TRBV7-9, the J gene TRBJ1-1; no definite D call. Trimming took off 2 bases at V and 1 base at J, with 8 bases between the two ends. The germline V gene encodes CDR1 SEHNR and CDR2 FQNEAQ (reference sequence). This CDR3 is built from 14 residues. Full variable domain (missing parts from reference TRBV7-9 and TRBJ1-1): DTGVSQNPRHKITKRGQNVTFRCDPISEHNRLYWYRQTLGQGPEFLTYFQNEAQLEKSRLLSDRFSAERPKGSFSTLEIQRTEQGDSAMYLCASSLLGPNTEAFFGQGTRLTVV.

A remark on this clonotype: The junction and the germline gene differ at one end; a read error may be behind it. Here the CDR3 reads CASSLGTGGNRPQHF. CDR3 in DNA: TGCGCCAGCAGCCTAGGGACAGGAGGGAATCGGCCCCAGCATTTT. The chain couples TRBV5-1 to TRBJ1-5; 8 nucleotides align to TRBD1. Per the germline V gene, CDR1 is SGHRS and CDR2 is YFSETQ. The CDR3 length is 15 residues.

The sample holds a few counts of this clonotype. This chain links TRBV3-1 with TRBJ1-2, with a tentative D call TRBD1 (6 bases). Trimming pared 4 bases from V and 5 bases from J, leaving 11 bases between. Germline assignment: CDR1 LGHDT and CDR2 YNNKEL (reference sequence). CDR3 size: 13 residues. The CDR3 protein is CASSPRGQYGYTF. CDR3 nucleotides: TGTGCCAGCAGCCCCCGAGGACAGTATGGCTACACCTTC.

Many counts were recorded for this clonotype. The chain uses TRBV5-5 and TRBJ1-1, with D possibly being TRBD1 (5 bases). Germline CDR1 and CDR2: SGHKS and YYEKEE (reference sequence). The CDR3 is made up of 15 amino acids. Between the trimmed V and J ends, which lost 4 bases and 0 bases, there was a span of 13 bases. CDR3 sequence reads: CASSGVAGMNTEAFF. The CDR3 DNA reads as TGTGCCAGCAGCGGCGTTGCAGGGATGAACACTGAAGCTTTCTTT.

There are many counts of this clonotype. The chain joins TRBV29-1 to TRBJ2-7; no definite D call. The V gene lost 5 bases and the J gene lost 4 bases, with 18 bases spanning the gap. Germline-derived CDR1 and CDR2 are SQVTM and ANQGSEA. The CDR3 covers 14 residues. The CDR3: CSVRYGLGEYEQYF. For the CDR3, the DNA is TGCAGCGTTCGCTATGGTCTTGGGGAATACGAGCAGTACTTC.

This clonotype was counted only a few times. The V and J genes are TRBV20-1 and TRBJ2-3, with 13 bases that match TRBD2. The CDR3 totals 20 residues. In germline, CDR1 is DFQATT, CDR2 SNEGSKA (reference sequence). V lost 3 bases, J lost 6 bases, and 21 bases stayed unmatched. The CDR3 DNA reads TGCAGTGCTAGCCCTGTCCTACTAGCGGGGGGGCGTCACGAGGTCGATACGCAGTATTTT. It encodes CSASPVLLAGGRHEVDTQYF.

This clonotype was seen ten or more times. CDR3 sequence reads: CASSQEALNTGELFF. CDR3 sequence (DNA): TGCGCCAGCAGCCAAGAGGCTTTGAACACCGGGGAGCTGTTTTTT. V is TRBV4-3 and J is TRBJ2-2; D unclear. The V gene's germline CDR1 is LGHNA and CDR2 YSLEER. The ends were cut back, 0 bases at V and 1 base at J, with 6 bases in the middle. This CDR3 spans 15 amino acids.

Many counts were recorded for this clonotype. This sequence joins TRBV20-1 and TRBJ2-3; 7 bases are shared with TRBD1. The CDR3 totals 14 residues. V gave up 6 bases and J gave up 1 base; unmatched junction bases: 7. Germline values: CDR1 DFQATT, CDR2 SNEGSKA (reference sequence). CDR3 in amino acids: CSAPGGVGTDTQYF. The CDR3 DNA reads TGCAGTGCACCAGGGGGAGTTGGCACAGATACGCAGTATTTT.

There are many counts of this clonotype. V and J are TRBV6-6 and TRBJ1-5, with 8 bases aligning to TRBD1. J gave up 7 bases and V 5 bases, and 7 bases lay outside the gene matches. CDR1 is MNHNY, CDR2 SVGAGI, per germline (reference sequence). The CDR3 sequence is 14 residues long. In DNA form, the CDR3 reads TGTGCCAGCAGTAGATCCACAGGGGGGCAGCCCCAGCATTTT. This encodes CASSRSTGGQPQHF.

Many counts were recorded for this clonotype. This sequence joins TRBV9 and TRBJ1-2; 7 bases align to TRBD1. With V trimmed by 6 bases and J by 3 bases, 14 bases remained unmatched. CDR1 is SGDLS and CDR2 is YYNGEE in the germline V gene. This CDR3 spans 16 amino acids. CDR3 region: CASTVTRDSPYYGYTF. CDR3 sequence (DNA): TGTGCCAGCACCGTTACCCGGGACAGCCCTTACTATGGCTACACCTTC.

Many counts were recorded for this clonotype. The DNA of the CDR3 is TGTGCCAGCAGCCCAGCGGGCCGCTACGAGCAGTACTTC. Translated: CASSPAGRYEQYF. The chain uses TRBV5-6 and TRBJ2-7; TRBD2 might be the D (6 bases). Germline V gene sequence: CDR1 SGHDT, CDR2 YYEEEE. CDR3 length: 13 residues. V lost 4 bases and J 3 bases, leaving 11 bases between the germline ends.

The rearrangement links TRBV12-3 or TRBV12-4 to TRBJ2-5; D not resolved. V was trimmed by 9 bases and J by 1 base, leaving 12 bases between them. The CDR3 spans 13 residues. In nucleotides, the CDR3 is TGTGCCAGTCTCGAAACTTCCCAAGAGACCCAGTACTTC. This encodes CASLETSQETQYF.

CDR3 nucleotide sequence: TGCGCCAGCAGCCCGCCTCCACCTAGGACTTTGGTCGCTGAAGCTTTCTTT. Translating gives CASSPPPPRTLVAEAFF. V is TRBV5-1 and J is TRBJ1-1; D unclear. The V end lost 4 bases, the J end lost 6 bases, and 25 bases lay between the germline ends. Per germline, CDR1 SGHRS and CDR2 YFSETQ. There are 17 residues in the CDR3.

This rearrangement joins TRBV18 to TRBJ1-2, with D perhaps matching TRBD1 (6 bases). Germline CDR1 KGHSH, CDR2 LQKENI. Trimming took off 3 bases at V and 5 bases at J, with 19 bases between the two ends. This CDR3 has 16 amino acids. The DNA of the CDR3 is TGTGCCAGCTCACCTGCCTGGGGGGCAGGGGAATATGGCTACACCTTC. This encodes CASSPAWGAGEYGYTF.

This clonotype was detected ten times or more. The J gene is TRBJ2-2, the V gene TRBV21-1. TRBV21-1 is tagged as a pseudogene. This CDR3 region has 16 residues. The CDR3 DNA is TGTGCCAGCAGCAAAGCTCACTTCCCATACACCGGGGAGCTGTTTTTT. This encodes CASSKAHFPYTGELFF.

This clonotype was detected ten times or more. One end of the junction varies from germline; a read error may be responsible. The chain combines TRBV20-1 with TRBJ2-5, with 9 positions matching TRBD2. This CDR3 contains 14 residues. Germline CDR1 is DFQATT and CDR2 is SNEGSKA (reference sequence). CDR3 residues: CSASSGVQRGAVRF. CDR3 nucleotides: TGCAGTGCTAGCTCTGGTGTTCAGCGGGGGGCCGTTAGGTTC.